This passage covers 10 T cell receptor beta chains from one sample sequenced in a study of CD8+ T cells in alopecia areata. Treatment in this sample: oral pan-JAK inhibitor, 5-10 mg twice daily. RNA extraction was followed by reverse transcription into cDNA, which acted as the sequencing template. Produced via immunoSEQ multiplex PCR; TCRdb's table is partial and in-frame only. Among about 200,000 clones listed, 35% to 40% were seen once. The material was CD4+ T cells sorted from blood, obtained around week 34, from a patient treated with tofacitinib. The receptor set was obtained from a human donor with alopecia areata.

V gene TRBV18 combines with J gene TRBJ2-3; weak D call: TRBD1 (6 bases). The CDR3 is 15 residues long. V was cut by 2 bases and J by 2 bases, with 11 bases left in between. Germline loops: CDR1 KGHSH, CDR2 LQKENI. The chain's CDR3 is CASSPSQGNTDTQYF. CDR3 bases: TGTGCCAGCTCACCAAGCCAGGGGAACACAGATACGCAGTATTTT.

V usage is TRBV9 and J usage is TRBJ2-7, with D possibly matching TRBD1 (5 bases). The germline CDR1 and CDR2 sequences are SGDLS and YYNGEE. Trimming took 4 bases from V and 0 from J, leaving 11 bases between them. This CDR3 contains 14 residues. The CDR3 region is CASSPRQSSYEQYF. The CDR3 nucleotides read TGTGCCAGCAGCCCCCGACAGAGCTCCTACGAGCAGTACTTC.

This clone was counted a few times. J is TRBJ2-2 and V is TRBV29-1, with D possibly matching TRBD1 (6 bases). Germline V gene sequence: CDR1 SQVTM, CDR2 ANQGSEA. The CDR3 is 14 residues long. Trimming pared 5 bases from V and 0 bases from J, leaving 10 bases between. In nucleotides, the CDR3 is TGCAGCGTTTCCCGACAGGCGAACACCGGGGAGCTGTTTTTT. Encoded protein: CSVSRQANTGELFF.

The rearrangement uses TRBV19 and TRBJ1-1, with 7 bases matching TRBD1. Germline CDR1 is LNHDA and CDR2 is SQIVND (reference sequence). V shed 8 bases, J shed 1 base, and the junction held 13 bases outside the gene matches. CDR3 length equals 16 residues. CDR3 residues: CASFPYEGARNTEAFF. CDR3 bases: TGTGCCAGTTTCCCCTACGAGGGGGCAAGGAACACTGAAGCTTTCTTT. The full variable domain, its missing parts supplied by reference TRBV19 and TRBJ1-1, is DGGITQSPKYLFRKEGQNVTLSCEQNLNHDAMYWYRQDPGQGLRLIYYSQIVNDFQKGDIAEGYSVSREKKESFPLTVTSAQKNPTAFYLCASFPYEGARNTEAFFGQGTRLTVV.

This chain links TRBV7-8 with TRBJ1-1, with 7 bases matching TRBD1. The germline gives CDR1 SGHVS, CDR2 FQNEAQ. V lost 5 bases, J lost 1 base, and 4 bases stayed unmatched. The CDR3 contains 14 residues. This chain's CDR3 is CASSRTGANTEAFF. CDR3 nucleotides: TGTGCCAGCAGCCGAACAGGGGCGAACACTGAAGCTTTCTTT.

The V call is TRBV4-1, the J call TRBJ2-3; D is possibly TRBD1 (6 bases). Germline CDR1 and CDR2: MGHRA and YSYEKL. Trimming removed 0 bases from V and 2 bases from J, with 12 bases in between. The CDR3 covers 16 residues. CDR3 amino acids: CASSQDSRDTTDTQYF. The DNA of the CDR3 is TGCGCCAGCAGCCAAGATAGCCGGGACACCACAGATACGCAGTATTTT.

The chain carries TRBV30 and TRBJ1-2; D ambiguous. This CDR3 is built from 13 residues. The V and J ends lost 0 bases and 4 bases respectively, with 9 bases between them. Germline CDR1 is GTSNPN and CDR2 is SVGIG (reference sequence). This CDR3 is CAWSVSGPYGYTF. CDR3 DNA: TGTGCCTGGAGTGTTTCGGGCCCCTATGGCTACACCTTC.

The rearrangement links TRBV10-3 to TRBJ2-7, with TRBD2 matching 11 bases. The CDR3 consists of 16 residues. V shed 5 bases and J 7 bases; nucleotides not matched to a gene: 13. Germline V gives CDR1 ENHRY, CDR2 SYGVKD. This CDR3 is CAISPLGVAGGREQYF. CDR3 coding DNA: TGTGCCATCAGTCCTCTTGGGGTAGCGGGGGGGCGAGAGCAGTACTTC.

V and J are TRBV5-1 and TRBJ1-1; D uncertain. The germline V gene encodes CDR1 SGHRS and CDR2 YFSETQ. Between the trimmed V and J ends, which lost 0 bases and 5 bases, there was a span of 8 bases. This CDR3 is 13 amino acids long. For the CDR3, the DNA is TGCGCCAGCAGCTTGGGGCAAATAACTGAAGCTTTCTTT. This codes for CASSLGQITEAFF.

V is TRBV6-5 and J is TRBJ1-1, with 9 bases identical to TRBD1. There are 14 residues in the CDR3. V shed 6 bases and J 5 bases; nucleotides not matched to a gene: 7. The germline V gene has CDR1 MNHEY and CDR2 SVGAGI. CDR3 sequence (DNA): TGTGCCAGCAGAAAACAGGGGGCGCGGACTGAAGCTTTCTTT. The encoded protein is CASRKQGARTEAFF.